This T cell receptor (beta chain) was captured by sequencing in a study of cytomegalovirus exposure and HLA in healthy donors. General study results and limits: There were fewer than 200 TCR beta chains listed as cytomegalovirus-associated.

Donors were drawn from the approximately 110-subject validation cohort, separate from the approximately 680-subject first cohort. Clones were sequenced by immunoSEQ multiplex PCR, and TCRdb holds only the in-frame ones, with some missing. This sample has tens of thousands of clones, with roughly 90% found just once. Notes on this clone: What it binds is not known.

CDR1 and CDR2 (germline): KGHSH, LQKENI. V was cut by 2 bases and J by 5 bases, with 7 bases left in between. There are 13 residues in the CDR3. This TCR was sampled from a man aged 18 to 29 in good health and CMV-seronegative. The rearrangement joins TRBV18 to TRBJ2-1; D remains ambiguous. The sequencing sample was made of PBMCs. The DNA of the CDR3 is TGTGCCAGCTCACCAGCAGACAACAATGAGCAGTTCTTC. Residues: CASSPADNNEQFF.